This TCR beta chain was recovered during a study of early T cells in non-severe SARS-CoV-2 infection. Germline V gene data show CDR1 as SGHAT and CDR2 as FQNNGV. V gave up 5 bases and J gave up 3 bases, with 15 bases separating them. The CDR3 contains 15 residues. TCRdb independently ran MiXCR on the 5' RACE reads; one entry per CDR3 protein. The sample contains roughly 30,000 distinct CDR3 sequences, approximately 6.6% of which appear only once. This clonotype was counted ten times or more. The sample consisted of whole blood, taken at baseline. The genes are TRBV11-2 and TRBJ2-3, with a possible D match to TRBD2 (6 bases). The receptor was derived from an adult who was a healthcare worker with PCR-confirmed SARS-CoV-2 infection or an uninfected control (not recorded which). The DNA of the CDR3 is TGTGCCAGCAGCCCTTTTGTAGGGAGGACAGATACGCAGTATTTT. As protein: CASSPFVGRTDTQYF.